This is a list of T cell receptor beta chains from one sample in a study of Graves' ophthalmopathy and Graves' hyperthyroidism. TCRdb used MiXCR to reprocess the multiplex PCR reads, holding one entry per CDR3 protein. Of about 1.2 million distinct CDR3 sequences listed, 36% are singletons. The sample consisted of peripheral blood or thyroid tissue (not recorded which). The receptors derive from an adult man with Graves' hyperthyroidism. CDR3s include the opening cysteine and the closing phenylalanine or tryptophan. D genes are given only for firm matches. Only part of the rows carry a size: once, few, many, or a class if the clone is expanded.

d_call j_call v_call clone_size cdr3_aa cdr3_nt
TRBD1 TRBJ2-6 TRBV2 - CAIPGQVGSGANVLTF TGTGCCATACCGGGACAGGTGGGCTCTGGGGCCAACGTCCTGACTTTC
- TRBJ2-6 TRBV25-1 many CASSEADSGANVLTF TGTGCCAGCAGTGAAGCGGACTCTGGGGCCAACGTCCTGACTTTC
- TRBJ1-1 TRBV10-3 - CASSLEFGLTEAFF TGTGCCAGCAGTTTAGAATTCGGGTTGACTGAAGCTTTCTTT
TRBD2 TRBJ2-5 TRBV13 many CASSLVPAGDSETQYF TGTGCCAGCAGCTTAGTCCCCGCGGGAGATTCTGAGACCCAGTACTTC
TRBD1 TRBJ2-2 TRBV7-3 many CASSSSGQGPDTGELFF TGTGCCAGCAGCTCTTCGGGACAGGGGCCTGACACCGGGGAGCTGTTTTTT
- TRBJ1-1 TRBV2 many CASTGPPGAEAFF TGTGCCAGTACGGGCCCCCCGGGCGCTGAAGCTTTCTTT
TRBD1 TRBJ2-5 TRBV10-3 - CASRHRDRGPWAQETQYF TGTGCCAGCAGACACCGGGACAGGGGGCCCTGGGCCCAAGAGACCCAGTACTTC
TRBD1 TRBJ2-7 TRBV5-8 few CASSVRQGPSYEQYF TGCGCCAGCAGCGTCAGACAGGGTCCCTCCTACGAGCAGTACTTC
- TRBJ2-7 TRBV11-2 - CASSPSALASWEQYF TGTGCCAGCAGCCCAAGCGCCCTAGCCAGTTGGGAGCAGTACTTC
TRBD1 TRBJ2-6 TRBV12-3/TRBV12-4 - CASSSQTGPSGANVLTF TGTGCCAGCAGTTCCCAGACAGGGCCATCTGGGGCCAACGTCCTGACTTTC
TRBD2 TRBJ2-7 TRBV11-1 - CASSLVGLADYEKYF TGTGCCAGCAGCTTAGTAGGCCTAGCGGACTACGAGAAGTACTTC
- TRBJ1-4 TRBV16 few CASSQLGIFNEKLFF TGTGCCAGCAGCCAATTGGGGATATTTAATGAAAAACTGTTTTTT
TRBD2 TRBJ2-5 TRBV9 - CASSVGSHRQGGETQYF TGTGCCAGCAGCGTAGGTAGCCACCGGCAGGGAGGGGAGACCCAGTACTTC
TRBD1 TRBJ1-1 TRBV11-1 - CASSKDRVGYTEAFF TGTGCCAGCAGCAAAGACAGGGTGGGTTACACTGAAGCTTTCTTT
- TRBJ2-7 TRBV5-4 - CASSFTRGSYEQYF TGTGCCAGCAGCTTTACTAGGGGGTCCTACGAGCAGTACTTC
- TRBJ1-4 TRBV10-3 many CAISEGRFATNEKLFF TGTGCCATCAGTGAAGGGCGGTTTGCAACTAATGAAAAACTGTTTTTT
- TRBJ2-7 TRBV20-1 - CSVDNPTGWERYEQYF TGCAGTGTCGACAACCCAACGGGGTGGGAGCGATACGAGCAGTACTTC
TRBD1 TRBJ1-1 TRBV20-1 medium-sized CSADRGMNTEAFF TGCAGTGCTGACAGGGGCATGAACACTGAAGCTTTCTTT
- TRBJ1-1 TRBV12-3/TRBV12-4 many CASGPWGNTEAFF TGTGCCAGCGGTCCATGGGGCAACACTGAAGCTTTCTTT
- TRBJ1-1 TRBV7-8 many CASSLEAANTEAFF TGTGCCAGCAGCTTAGAGGCGGCGAACACTGAAGCTTTCTTT
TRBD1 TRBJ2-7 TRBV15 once CATGMGTGRGSYEQYF TGTGCCACCGGTATGGGGACAGGCCGCGGGTCCTACGAGCAGTACTTC
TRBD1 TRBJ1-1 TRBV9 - CASSVGQGGEAFF TGTGCCAGCAGCGTTGGACAGGGGGGTGAAGCTTTCTTT
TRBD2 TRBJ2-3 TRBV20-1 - CSASKTSGSPTDTQYF TGCAGTGCTAGCAAAACTAGCGGGAGTCCCACAGATACGCAGTATTTT
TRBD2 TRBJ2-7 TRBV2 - CASSEISGISYEQYF TGTGCCAGCAGTGAAATTAGCGGGATATCCTACGAGCAGTACTTC
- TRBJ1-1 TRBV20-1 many CSARPQGRTEAFF TGCAGTGCTAGACCCCAGGGCCGGACTGAAGCTTTCTTT
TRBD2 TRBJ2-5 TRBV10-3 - CAISGGGTSGGLPTETQYF TGTGCCATCAGTGGTGGGGGGACTAGCGGGGGGTTACCGACAGAGACCCAGTACTTC
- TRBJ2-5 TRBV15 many CATSTEVETQYF TGTGCCACCAGTACGGAGGTAGAGACCCAGTACTTC
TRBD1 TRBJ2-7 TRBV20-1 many CSPRAVQGAGEQYF TGCAGTCCCAGAGCGGTTCAGGGGGCGGGTGAGCAGTACTTC
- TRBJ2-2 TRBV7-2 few CASSHIRGGTGELFF TGTGCCAGCAGTCACATTCGTGGCGGAACCGGGGAGCTGTTTTTT